This T cell receptor beta chain was documented in a study of vaccination and CD4 T cells after COVID-19. Study at large: The authors used overlapping spike peptides from SARS-CoV-2, HCoV-NL63, HCoV-OC43 and HCoV-229E to stimulate cells.

Sequenced with the Oncomine TCR Beta short-read assay was DNA taken from cultured CD4+ T cells. One entry per CDR3 protein results from TCRdb running MiXCR on the PCR reads. Of about 19,000 distinct CDR3 sequences in the sample, under 45% were seen once. Treatment specified: roughly nine-day PBMC culture with coronavirus spike peptide pools or control peptides (ViraFEST assay). Cells received half-medium changes with fresh IL-2 medium on days 3 and 7. This CDR3 has 13 amino acids. Germline V gives CDR1 MNHNS, CDR2 SASEGT. Trimming shortened V by 5 bases and J by 1 base, and 8 bases separated the two germline ends. As for this clonotype: What it recognizes is unknown.

The chain recombines TRBV6-1 with TRBJ1-1; D unclear. What was sequenced was cultured CD4+ T cells from blood. This TCR was sampled from a human donor with COVID-19. Here the CDR3 DNA reads TGTGCCAGCAGTCCAACTCAGAACACTGAAGCTTTCTTT. Its protein product is CASSPTQNTEAFF.